The subject of this entry is one T cell receptor beta chain. The antigen remains unidentified. Time point in this sample: week 47, end of study. The study gave 300 ug of mutant IDH1 20-mer peptide per vaccine dose, with topical imiquimod. The sample belongs to a study of a mutant IDH1 vaccine in newly diagnosed glioma. The germline V gene has CDR1 MNHEY and CDR2 SMNVEV (reference sequence). The CDR3 extends over 13 amino acids. Between the trimmed V and J ends, which lost 6 bases and 0 bases, there was a span of 3 bases. Profiled with immunoSEQ multiplex PCR; TCRdb holds only in-frame clones, not every one. Of roughly 35,000 clones in the sample, about 81% were seen once.

The source material was PBMCs, sampled from a glioma patient whose treatment included an IDH1 peptide vaccine. The V gene is TRBV27, the J gene TRBJ2-6; D gene ambiguous. The receptor was isolated from a man between 40 and 49 years old with glioma. The CDR3 sequence: CASSLSGANVLTF. The CDR3 DNA is TGTGCCAGCAGCCTCTCTGGGGCCAACGTCCTGACTTTC.